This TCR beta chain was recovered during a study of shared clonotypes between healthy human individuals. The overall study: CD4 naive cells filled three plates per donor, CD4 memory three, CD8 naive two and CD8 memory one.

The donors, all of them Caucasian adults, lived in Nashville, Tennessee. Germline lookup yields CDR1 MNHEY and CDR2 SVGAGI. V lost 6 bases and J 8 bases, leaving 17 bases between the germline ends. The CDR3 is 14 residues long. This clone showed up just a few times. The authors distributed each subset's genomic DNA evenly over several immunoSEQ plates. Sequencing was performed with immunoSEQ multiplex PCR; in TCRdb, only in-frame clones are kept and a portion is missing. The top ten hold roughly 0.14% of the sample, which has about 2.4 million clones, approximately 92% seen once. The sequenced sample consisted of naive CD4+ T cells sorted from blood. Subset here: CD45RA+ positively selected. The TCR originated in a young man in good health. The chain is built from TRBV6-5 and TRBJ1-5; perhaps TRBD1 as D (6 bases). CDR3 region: CASRGYRAVEPQHF. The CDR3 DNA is TGTGCCAGCAGAGGTTACAGGGCGGTCGAGCCCCAGCATTTT.